The rows below give T cell receptor beta chains drawn from one sample of a study of CD8 T cells in Susac syndrome. From the immunoSEQ multiplex PCR reads, TCRdb called clonotypes with MiXCR, one entry per CDR3 protein. The sample has nearly 200,000 distinct CDR3 sequences; 90% to 95% are singletons. Sequencing was carried out using CD4+ T cells from PBMCs. The receptors come from a human donor with multiple sclerosis. The CDR3 runs from the conserved cysteine through the conserved F or W. The order of the fields is CDR3 DNA, CDR3 protein, J gene, V gene, CDR3 length, D gene, clone size. D genes are given only for firm matches. Where a row states a size, it is once, few, many or the class of an expanded clone; other rows omit it.

DNA: TGTGCCAGCAGTTCCTTTCTACTCTCCAATGAGCAGTTCTTC; CDR3: CASSSFLLSNEQFF; J: TRBJ2-1; V: TRBV27; length: 14; D: -; size: -
DNA: TGTGCCAGCTCACCACAAGGGGGTGGCAATCAGCCCCAGCATTTT; CDR3: CASSPQGGGNQPQHF; J: TRBJ1-5; V: TRBV18; length: 15; D: -; size: few
DNA: TGTGCCAGCAGCCTTCAACAAGGACCTGAAGCTTTCTTT; CDR3: CASSLQQGPEAFF; J: TRBJ1-1; V: TRBV3-1; length: 13; D: -; size: -
DNA: TGCAGCGGGGGGACGAGGGGAGATACGCAGTATTTT; CDR3: CSGGTRGDTQYF; J: TRBJ2-3; V: TRBV29-1; length: 12; D: -; size: -
DNA: TGTGCCAGCAGCCAGGGGGTGGTCTTCTATGGCTACACCTTC; CDR3: CASSQGVVFYGYTF; J: TRBJ1-2; V: TRBV3-1; length: 14; D: -; size: -
DNA: TGTGCCTGGAGTGCTCATCCAGGTACCGCGGAAAAACTGTTTTTT; CDR3: CAWSAHPGTAEKLFF; J: TRBJ1-4; V: TRBV30; length: 15; D: -; size: -
DNA: TGTGCCAGGTCAGGGTCCTCTGGGGCCAACGTCCTGACTTTC; CDR3: CARSGSSGANVLTF; J: TRBJ2-6; V: TRBV7-9; length: 14; D: -; size: -
DNA: TGTGCCACCAGTGAGGTGCGGGGAAATGAGCAGTTCTTC; CDR3: CATSEVRGNEQFF; J: TRBJ2-1; V: TRBV24-1; length: 13; D: -; size: -
DNA: TGCAGTGCAGGGCGCCTTAATTCACCCCTCCACTTT; CDR3: CSAGRLNSPLHF; J: TRBJ1-6; V: TRBV20-1; length: 12; D: -; size: -
DNA: TGTGCCAGCAGCTCCAACGGAGGTGTATTCACCTTC; CDR3: CASSSNGGVFTF; J: TRBJ1-2; V: TRBV11-2; length: 12; D: -; size: -
DNA: TGCAGTGCTGAGGGGACTGCCCCCGGGACCCAGTACTTC; CDR3: CSAEGTAPGTQYF; J: TRBJ2-5; V: TRBV20-1; length: 13; D: -; size: -
DNA: TGCAGCGTTGATCTGCAAGGAAGCGGCTACACCTTC; CDR3: CSVDLQGSGYTF; J: TRBJ1-2; V: TRBV29-1; length: 12; D: -; size: -
DNA: TGCAGTGCTAGAGATCCTTTAAACGCCTACAATGAGCAGTTCTTC; CDR3: CSARDPLNAYNEQFF; J: TRBJ2-1; V: TRBV20-1; length: 15; D: -; size: -
DNA: TGTGCCTGGAGTGGTGACTTGGGGGAAAAACTGTTTTTT; CDR3: CAWSGDLGEKLFF; J: TRBJ1-4; V: TRBV30; length: 13; D: -; size: -
DNA: TGTGCCAGCAGCCAAGGGCAGGGTGTTTACCATGAGCAGTTCTTC; CDR3: CASSQGQGVYHEQFF; J: TRBJ2-1; V: TRBV3-1; length: 15; D: -; size: -
DNA: TGTGCCAGCAGCTTGGGTTCAGCGGGACTCGGCATTCAGTACTTC; CDR3: CASSLGSAGLGIQYF; J: TRBJ2-4; V: TRBV5-4; length: 15; D: TRBD2; size: -
DNA: TGTGCCTGGGTTCTAGCGGGAGGGTTCGAGCAGTACTTC; CDR3: CAWVLAGGFEQYF; J: TRBJ2-7; V: TRBV30; length: 13; D: TRBD2; size: -
DNA: TGTGCCAGCAGCCAAGATCTACAGGCGCAGTTCTTC; CDR3: CASSQDLQAQFF; J: TRBJ2-1; V: TRBV3-1; length: 12; D: -; size: -
DNA: TGCAGCGTTGAAGGGGGGTCAGGGGCTATGAACACTGAAGCTTTCTTT; CDR3: CSVEGGSGAMNTEAFF; J: TRBJ1-1; V: TRBV29-1; length: 16; D: -; size: -
DNA: TGTGCCAGCAGCTTATTTGCCGTCGGAACCCTCCACTTT; CDR3: CASSLFAVGTLHF; J: TRBJ1-6; V: TRBV7-9; length: 13; D: -; size: -
DNA: TGTGCCAGCACCTCCGGAAGGCGGGGACGCGCAGAGACCCAGTACTTC; CDR3: CASTSGRRGRAETQYF; J: TRBJ2-5; V: TRBV7-9; length: 16; D: -; size: -
DNA: TGCAGCGTTGGAATGGTCCCCACCACCGGGGAGCTGTTTTTT; CDR3: CSVGMVPTTGELFF; J: TRBJ2-2; V: TRBV29-1; length: 14; D: -; size: -
DNA: TGTGCCAGCAGTGTTCGACAGGGCAACAATGAGCAGTTCTTC; CDR3: CASSVRQGNNEQFF; J: TRBJ2-1; V: TRBV6-1; length: 14; D: TRBD1; size: -
DNA: TGTGCCAGCAGCCAAGCGGACAGGGGTTCACCTAATCAGCCCCAGCATTTT; CDR3: CASSQADRGSPNQPQHF; J: TRBJ1-5; V: TRBV3-1; length: 17; D: TRBD1; size: -
DNA: TGCGCCAGCAGTCTGCCGGGACCCCAAGTCCACGAGCAGTACTTC; CDR3: CASSLPGPQVHEQYF; J: TRBJ2-7; V: TRBV23-1; length: 15; D: -; size: -
DNA: TGTGCCAGCAGCTTCCACGGGACTAGGGCCACCGGGGAGCTGTTTTTT; CDR3: CASSFHGTRATGELFF; J: TRBJ2-2; V: TRBV5-4; length: 16; D: TRBD2; size: -
DNA: TGCAGTGGTCAGAGTGAGAGGTGGGCCCAGTACTTC; CDR3: CSGQSERWAQYF; J: TRBJ2-5; V: TRBV20-1; length: 12; D: -; size: -
DNA: TGTGCCAGTAGTATGATTTGGGAGACCGGCATTCAGTACTTC; CDR3: CASSMIWETGIQYF; J: TRBJ2-4; V: TRBV19; length: 14; D: -; size: -
DNA: TGTGCCAGCAGCCAGGACGTGGGCGGGACCCAGTACTTC; CDR3: CASSQDVGGTQYF; J: TRBJ2-5; V: TRBV4-2; length: 13; D: -; size: -
DNA: TGCAGTGCTAGAGGCCGCCCGGGACTAGAGCCATCTAGCACAGATACGCAGTATTTT; CDR3: CSARGRPGLEPSSTDTQYF; J: TRBJ2-3; V: TRBV20-1; length: 19; D: TRBD2; size: -
DNA: TGTGCCTGGAATCGGGAGATGAACACTGAAGCTTTCTTT; CDR3: CAWNREMNTEAFF; J: TRBJ1-1; V: TRBV30; length: 13; D: -; size: -
DNA: TGCAGCGTTGTTCAACAGGGACAATATTTCGAGCAGTACTTC; CDR3: CSVVQQGQYFEQYF; J: TRBJ2-7; V: TRBV29-1; length: 14; D: -; size: -
DNA: TGCAGCGCACTGGGCTCCTTGGTCGATGAGCAGTTCTTC; CDR3: CSALGSLVDEQFF; J: TRBJ2-1; V: TRBV29-1; length: 13; D: -; size: -
DNA: TGTGCCAGCAGTTTGTTCCCTCGGGATGGCTATGGCTACACCTTC; CDR3: CASSLFPRDGYGYTF; J: TRBJ1-2; V: TRBV12-3/TRBV12-4; length: 15; D: -; size: -
DNA: TGCGCCAGCACCGGGGCCTCCACCGGGGAGCTGTTTTTT; CDR3: CASTGASTGELFF; J: TRBJ2-2; V: TRBV5-1; length: 13; D: -; size: -
DNA: TGTGCCCGGGGGGGTCACTCCACCGTTATCGATGAGCAGTTCTTC; CDR3: CARGGHSTVIDEQFF; J: TRBJ2-1; V: TRBV7-9; length: 15; D: TRBD2; size: -
DNA: TGTGCCAGCAGCCCACCAGTTGCGGGACTCTCAAATGAGCAGTTCTTC; CDR3: CASSPPVAGLSNEQFF; J: TRBJ2-1; V: TRBV3-1; length: 16; D: -; size: -
DNA: TGCAGTGCCCAATTAGCGCGGGGGGGGCTAGATACGCAGTATTTT; CDR3: CSAQLARGGLDTQYF; J: TRBJ2-3; V: TRBV20-1; length: 15; D: TRBD2; size: -
DNA: TGCAGTGCTAGAGCCCAGGGGAAAGGGCTTACCAATGAGCAGTTCTTC; CDR3: CSARAQGKGLTNEQFF; J: TRBJ2-1; V: TRBV20-1; length: 16; D: -; size: -
DNA: TGTGCCAGCAGTTTAACTAGCGCATACGAGCAGTACTTC; CDR3: CASSLTSAYEQYF; J: TRBJ2-7; V: TRBV12-3/TRBV12-4; length: 13; D: TRBD2; size: few
DNA: TGTGCCAGCAGCGTAGAGGTAGCAGCTAGCACAGATACGCAGTATTTT; CDR3: CASSVEVAASTDTQYF; J: TRBJ2-3; V: TRBV9; length: 16; D: -; size: -
DNA: TGTGCCAGTAGTATAGGTCGGCTACCTGAAGCTTTCTTT; CDR3: CASSIGRLPEAFF; J: TRBJ1-1; V: TRBV19; length: 13; D: -; size: -
DNA: TGTGCCAGCAGTGAAATGATTGGGAAAGAAGCTTTCTTT; CDR3: CASSEMIGKEAFF; J: TRBJ1-1; V: TRBV25-1; length: 13; D: -; size: -
DNA: TGTGCCAGCAGCTTAGTTCCGGTCCAAGAGACCCAGTACTTC; CDR3: CASSLVPVQETQYF; J: TRBJ2-5; V: TRBV7-9; length: 14; D: -; size: -
DNA: TGTGCCTGGAGTGTACAGCCCAATCAGCCCCAGCATTTT; CDR3: CAWSVQPNQPQHF; J: TRBJ1-5; V: TRBV30; length: 13; D: -; size: -
DNA: TGTGCTAGTGGTTTTGAGACCTCCTACAATGAGCAGTTCTTC; CDR3: CASGFETSYNEQFF; J: TRBJ2-1; V: TRBV12-5; length: 14; D: -; size: -
DNA: TGTGCCAGCAGCACCCGGGACAGCTACGAGCAGTACTTC; CDR3: CASSTRDSYEQYF; J: TRBJ2-7; V: TRBV9; length: 13; D: TRBD1; size: -
DNA: TGCAGTGCCCCAGATCGGGGGGCAGGGACCGGGGAGCTGTTTTTT; CDR3: CSAPDRGAGTGELFF; J: TRBJ2-2; V: TRBV20-1; length: 15; D: -; size: -
DNA: TGTGCCAGCAGCTTAGCGGAGAGCTCCTACAATGAGCAGTTCTTC; CDR3: CASSLAESSYNEQFF; J: TRBJ2-1; V: TRBV7-2; length: 15; D: -; size: -
DNA: TGTGCCAGTCGGGGAGCGGGTGGTGCCCGCGAGCAGTTCTTC; CDR3: CASRGAGGAREQFF; J: TRBJ2-1; V: TRBV7-2; length: 14; D: -; size: -